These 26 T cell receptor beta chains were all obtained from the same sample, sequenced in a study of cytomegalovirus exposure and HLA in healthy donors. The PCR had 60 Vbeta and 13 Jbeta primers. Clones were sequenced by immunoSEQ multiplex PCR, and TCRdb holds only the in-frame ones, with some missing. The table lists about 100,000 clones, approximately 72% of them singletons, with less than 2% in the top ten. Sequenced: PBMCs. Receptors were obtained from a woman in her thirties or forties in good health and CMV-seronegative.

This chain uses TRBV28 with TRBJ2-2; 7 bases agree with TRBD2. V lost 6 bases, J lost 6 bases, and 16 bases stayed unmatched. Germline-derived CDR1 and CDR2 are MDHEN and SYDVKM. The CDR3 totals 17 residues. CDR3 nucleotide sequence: TGTGCCAGCAGCCCTATTGCGGGAGCGACTGCGGCCGGGGAGCTGTTTTTT. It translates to CASSPIAGATAAGELFF. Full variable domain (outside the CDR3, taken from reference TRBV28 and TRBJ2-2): DVKVTQSSRYLVKRTGEKVFLECVQDMDHENMFWYRQDPGLGLRLIYFSYDVKMKEKGDIPEGYSVSREKKERFSLILESASTNQTSMYLCASSPIAGATAAGELFFGEGSRLTVL.

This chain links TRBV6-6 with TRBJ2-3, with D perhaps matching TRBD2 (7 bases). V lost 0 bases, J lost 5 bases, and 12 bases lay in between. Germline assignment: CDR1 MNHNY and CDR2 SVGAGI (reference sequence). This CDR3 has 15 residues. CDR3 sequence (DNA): TGTGCCAGCAGTTACTCGGGGGGGCGGGGAGATACGCAGTATTTT. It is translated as CASSYSGGRGDTQYF.

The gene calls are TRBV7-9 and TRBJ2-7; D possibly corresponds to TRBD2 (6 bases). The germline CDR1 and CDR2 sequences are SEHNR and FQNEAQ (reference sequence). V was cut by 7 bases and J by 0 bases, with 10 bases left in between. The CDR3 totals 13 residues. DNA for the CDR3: TGTGCCAGCACCCGAGCGGGCTCCTACGAGCAGTACTTC. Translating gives CASTRAGSYEQYF.

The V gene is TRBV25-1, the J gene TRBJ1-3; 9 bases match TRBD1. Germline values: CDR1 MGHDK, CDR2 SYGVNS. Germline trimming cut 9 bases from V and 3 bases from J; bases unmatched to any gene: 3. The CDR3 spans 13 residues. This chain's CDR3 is CARTGGSGNTIYF. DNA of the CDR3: TGTGCCAGGACAGGGGGAAGTGGAAACACCATATATTTT.

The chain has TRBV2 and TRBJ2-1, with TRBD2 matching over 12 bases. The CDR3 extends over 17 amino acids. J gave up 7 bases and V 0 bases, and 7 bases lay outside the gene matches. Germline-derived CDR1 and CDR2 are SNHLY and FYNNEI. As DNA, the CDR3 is TGTGCCAGCAGTGAAGCGCTGACTAGCGGGGGCGGGAATGAGCAGTTCTTC. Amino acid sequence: CASSEALTSGGGNEQFF.

The DNA for the CDR3 is TGTGCCAGCAGCTTACAGGGGGGCAGCACAGATACGCAGTATTTT. Its protein is CASSLQGGSTDTQYF. The chain joins TRBV7-3 to TRBJ2-3; D might be TRBD1 (7 bases). Trimming took off 2 bases at V and 0 bases at J, with 9 bases between the two ends. Germline V gives CDR1 SGHTA, CDR2 FQGTGA. CDR3 length: 15 amino acids.

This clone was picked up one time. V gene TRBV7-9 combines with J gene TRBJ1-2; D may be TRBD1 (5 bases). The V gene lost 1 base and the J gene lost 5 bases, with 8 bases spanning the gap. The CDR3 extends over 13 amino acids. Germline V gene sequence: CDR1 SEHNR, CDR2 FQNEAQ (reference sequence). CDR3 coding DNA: TGTGCCAGCAGCTTAGATCAGGGTTATGGCTACACCTTC. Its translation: CASSLDQGYGYTF.

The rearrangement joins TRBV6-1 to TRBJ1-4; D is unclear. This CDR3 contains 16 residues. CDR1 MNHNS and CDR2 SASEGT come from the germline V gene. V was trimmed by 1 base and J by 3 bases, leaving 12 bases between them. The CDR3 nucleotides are TGTGCCAGCAGTGAAGGAGTAGTACGGGCTAATGAAAAACTGTTTTTT. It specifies CASSEGVVRANEKLFF.

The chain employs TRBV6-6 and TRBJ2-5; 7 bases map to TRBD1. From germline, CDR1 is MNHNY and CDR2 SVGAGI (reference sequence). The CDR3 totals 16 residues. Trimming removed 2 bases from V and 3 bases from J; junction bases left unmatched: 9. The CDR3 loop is CASSYERGPRKETQYF. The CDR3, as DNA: TGTGCCAGCAGTTACGAAAGGGGGCCCCGAAAAGAGACCCAGTACTTC.

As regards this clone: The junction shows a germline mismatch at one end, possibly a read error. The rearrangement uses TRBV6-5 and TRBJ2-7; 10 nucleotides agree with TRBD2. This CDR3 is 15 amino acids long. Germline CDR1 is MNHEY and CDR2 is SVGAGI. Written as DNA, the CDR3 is TGTGCCAGCAGTCACTCTAGCGGGAGTCTCTACGAGCAGTACTTC. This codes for CASSHSSGSLYEQYF.

CDR3 in DNA: TGTGCCAGCAGGGGCGGACAGATTCATCAGCCCCAGCATTTT. Translation: CASRGGQIHQPQHF. The chain uses TRBV6-1 and TRBJ1-5, with D perhaps matching TRBD1 (6 bases). The CDR3 has 14 amino acids. Trimming shortened V by 6 bases and J by 5 bases, and 14 bases separated the two germline ends. Germline values: CDR1 MNHNS, CDR2 SASEGT.

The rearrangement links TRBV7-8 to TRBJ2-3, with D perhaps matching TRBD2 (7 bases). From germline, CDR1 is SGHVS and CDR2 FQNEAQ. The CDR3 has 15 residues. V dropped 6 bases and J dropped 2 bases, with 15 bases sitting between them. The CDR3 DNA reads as TGTGCCAGCAGTCTCGCGGGGGCCCTCACAGATACGCAGTATTTT. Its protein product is CASSLAGALTDTQYF.

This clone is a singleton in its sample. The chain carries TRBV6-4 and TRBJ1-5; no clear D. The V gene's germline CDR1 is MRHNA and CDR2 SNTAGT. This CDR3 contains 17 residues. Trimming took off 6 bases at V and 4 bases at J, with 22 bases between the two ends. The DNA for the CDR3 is TGTGCCAGCAGCAACGCCTTGGAATGGCGGGGAAATCAGCCCCAGCATTTT. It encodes CASSNALEWRGNQPQHF.

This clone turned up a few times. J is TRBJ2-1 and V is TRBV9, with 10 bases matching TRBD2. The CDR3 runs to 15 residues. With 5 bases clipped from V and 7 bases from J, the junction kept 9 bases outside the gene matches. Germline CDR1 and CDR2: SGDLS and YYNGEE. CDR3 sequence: CASRPLAGAGNEQFF. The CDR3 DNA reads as TGTGCCAGCAGACCGCTAGCGGGAGCTGGTAATGAGCAGTTCTTC.

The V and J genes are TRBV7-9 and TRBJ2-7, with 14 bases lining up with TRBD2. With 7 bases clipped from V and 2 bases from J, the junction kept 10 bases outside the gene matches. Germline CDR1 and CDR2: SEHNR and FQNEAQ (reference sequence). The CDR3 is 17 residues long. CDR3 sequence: CASTTSGGAGSPYEQYF. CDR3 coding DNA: TGTGCCAGCACGACTAGCGGGGGGGCTGGATCACCCTACGAGCAGTACTTC.

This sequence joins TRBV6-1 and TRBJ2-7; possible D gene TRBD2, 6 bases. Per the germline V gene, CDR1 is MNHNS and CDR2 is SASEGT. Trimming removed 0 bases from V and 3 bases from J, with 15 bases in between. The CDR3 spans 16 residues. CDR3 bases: TGTGCCAGCAGTGAAGCGAGCCGGGGGTTTTACTACGAGCAGTACTTC. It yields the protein CASSEASRGFYYEQYF.

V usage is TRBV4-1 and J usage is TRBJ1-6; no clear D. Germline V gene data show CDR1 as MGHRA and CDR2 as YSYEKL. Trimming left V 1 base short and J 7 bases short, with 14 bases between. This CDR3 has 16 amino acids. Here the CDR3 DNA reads TGCGCCAGCAGCCAAGGGACTCTCGGGGAAAATTCACCCCTCCACTTT. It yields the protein CASSQGTLGENSPLHF.

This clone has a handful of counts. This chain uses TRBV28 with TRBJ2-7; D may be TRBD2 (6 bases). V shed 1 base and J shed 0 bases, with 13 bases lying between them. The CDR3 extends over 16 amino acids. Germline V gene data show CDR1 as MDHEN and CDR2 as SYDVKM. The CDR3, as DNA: TGTGCCAGCAGTTTATACGGGGGAGAGCTCTCCTACGAGCAGTACTTC. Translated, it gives CASSLYGGELSYEQYF. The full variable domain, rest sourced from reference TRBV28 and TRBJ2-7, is DVKVTQSSRYLVKRTGEKVFLECVQDMDHENMFWYRQDPGLGLRLIYFSYDVKMKEKGDIPEGYSVSREKKERFSLILESASTNQTSMYLCASSLYGGELSYEQYFGPGTRLTVT.

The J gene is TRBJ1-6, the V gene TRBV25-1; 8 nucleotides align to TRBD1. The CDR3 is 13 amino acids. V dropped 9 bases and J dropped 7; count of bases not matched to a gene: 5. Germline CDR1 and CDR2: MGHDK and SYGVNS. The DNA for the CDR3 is TGTGCCAGTTCCGGACAGGGAAATTCACCCCTCCACTTT. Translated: CASSGQGNSPLHF.

The CDR3 reads CASSPTETGSPLHF. CDR3 DNA sequence: TGCGCCAGCAGCCCCACAGAAACTGGGTCACCCCTCCACTTT. V gene TRBV5-1 combines with J gene TRBJ1-6, with D unclear. The germline V gene encodes CDR1 SGHRS and CDR2 YFSETQ. Deletions cut 4 bases from V and 10 bases from J, with 15 bases between. CDR3 size: 14 residues.

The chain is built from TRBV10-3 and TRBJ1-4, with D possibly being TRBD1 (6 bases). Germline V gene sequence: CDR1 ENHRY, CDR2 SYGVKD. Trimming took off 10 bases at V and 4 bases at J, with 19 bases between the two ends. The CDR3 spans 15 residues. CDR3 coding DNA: TGTGCCACCGCGCGAGAGGACAGCGATAATGAAAAACTGTTTTTT. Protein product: CATAREDSDNEKLFF.

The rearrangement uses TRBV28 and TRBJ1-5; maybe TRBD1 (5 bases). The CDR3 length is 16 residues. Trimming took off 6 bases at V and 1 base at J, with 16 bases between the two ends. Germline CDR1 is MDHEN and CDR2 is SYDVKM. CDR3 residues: CASRAGPTRSNQPQHF. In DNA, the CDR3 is TGTGCCAGCAGAGCAGGGCCCACGCGCAGCAATCAGCCCCAGCATTTT.

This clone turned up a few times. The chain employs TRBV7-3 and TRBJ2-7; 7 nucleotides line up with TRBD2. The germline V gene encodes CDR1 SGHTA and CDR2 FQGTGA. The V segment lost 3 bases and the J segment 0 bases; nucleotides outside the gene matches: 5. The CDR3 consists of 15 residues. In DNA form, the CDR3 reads TGTGCCAGCAGCTTCATGGGGGGGAACTCCTACGAGCAGTACTTC. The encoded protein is CASSFMGGNSYEQYF.

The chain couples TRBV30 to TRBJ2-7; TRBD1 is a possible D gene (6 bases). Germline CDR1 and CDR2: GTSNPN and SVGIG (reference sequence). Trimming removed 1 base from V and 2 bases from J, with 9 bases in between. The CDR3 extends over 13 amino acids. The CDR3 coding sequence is TGTGCCTGGAGTGGACAGGCTCCCTACGAGCAGTACTTC. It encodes CAWSGQAPYEQYF. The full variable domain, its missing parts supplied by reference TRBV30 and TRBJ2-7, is SQTIHQWPATLVQPVGSPLSLECTVEGTSNPNLYWYRQAAGRGLQLLFYSVGIGQISSEVPQNLSASRPQDRQFILSSKKLLLSDSGFYLCAWSGQAPYEQYFGPGTRLTVT.

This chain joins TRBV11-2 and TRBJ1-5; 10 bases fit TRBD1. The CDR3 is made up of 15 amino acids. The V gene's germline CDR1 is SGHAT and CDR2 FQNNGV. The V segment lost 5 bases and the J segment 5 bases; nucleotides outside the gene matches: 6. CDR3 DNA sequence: TGTGCCAGCAGCAAAACCGGGACAGGGGATCAGCCCCAGCATTTT. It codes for CASSKTGTGDQPQHF. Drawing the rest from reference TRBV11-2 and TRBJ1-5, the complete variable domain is EAGVAQSPRYKIIEKRQSVAFWCNPISGHATLYWYQQILGQGPKLLIQFQNNGVVDDSQLPKDRFSAERLKGVDSTLKIQPAKLEDSAVYLCASSKTGTGDQPQHFGDGTRLSIL.

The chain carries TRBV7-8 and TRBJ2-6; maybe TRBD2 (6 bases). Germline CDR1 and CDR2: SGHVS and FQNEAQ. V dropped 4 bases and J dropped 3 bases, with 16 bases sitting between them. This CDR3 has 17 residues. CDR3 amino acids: CASSSRGLGGGANVLTF. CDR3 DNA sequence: TGTGCCAGCAGCTCCCGGGGACTTGGTGGTGGGGCCAACGTCCTGACTTTC. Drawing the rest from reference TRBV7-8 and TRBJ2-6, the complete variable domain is GAGVSQSPRYKVAKRGQDVALRCDPISGHVSLFWYQQALGQGPEFLTYFQNEAQLDKSGLPSDRFFAERPEGSVSTLKIQRTQQEDSAVYLCASSSRGLGGGANVLTFGAGSRLTVL.